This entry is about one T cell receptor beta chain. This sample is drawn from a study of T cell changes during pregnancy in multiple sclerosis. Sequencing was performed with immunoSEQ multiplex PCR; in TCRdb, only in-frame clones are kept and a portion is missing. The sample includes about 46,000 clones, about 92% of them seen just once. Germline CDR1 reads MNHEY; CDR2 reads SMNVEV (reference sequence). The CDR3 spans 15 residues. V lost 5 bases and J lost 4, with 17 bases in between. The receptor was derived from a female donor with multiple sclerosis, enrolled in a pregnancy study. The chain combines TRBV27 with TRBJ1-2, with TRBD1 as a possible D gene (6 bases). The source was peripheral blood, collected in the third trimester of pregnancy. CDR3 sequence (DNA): TGTGCCAGCAGTCTCCGTGGAGGGGGGGTCTATGGCTACACCTTC. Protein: CASSLRGGGVYGYTF.